These 32 T cell receptor beta chains originate from one sample sequenced in a study of cytomegalovirus exposure and HLA in healthy donors. PCR involved 60 Vbeta and 13 Jbeta primers. TCRdb keeps only in-frame clones here, not all; method: immunoSEQ multiplex PCR. Counted here are 150,000 or so clones, about 74% occurring once; the ten biggest clones make up roughly 4.5%. Sequencing used PBMCs. The receptors here all came from a man aged 18 to 35 in good health and CMV-seropositive.

The chain has TRBV9 and TRBJ1-4; D not resolved. In germline, CDR1 is SGDLS, CDR2 YYNGEE. The CDR3 extends over 14 amino acids. The V end lost 3 bases, the J end lost 6 bases, and 12 bases lay between the germline ends. CDR3 in amino acids: CASSASMAYEKLFF. The DNA of the CDR3 is TGTGCCAGCAGCGCGTCAATGGCCTATGAAAAACTGTTTTTT.

The V gene is TRBV5-1, the J gene TRBJ1-2, with D tentatively TRBD1 (6 bases). V was trimmed by 5 bases and J by 2 bases, leaving 10 bases between them. The CDR3 loop spans 13 amino acids. Germline loops: CDR1 SGHRS, CDR2 YFSETQ. CDR3: CASRRGTNYGYTF. The CDR3 region has the DNA TGCGCCAGCAGAAGGGGGACCAACTATGGCTACACCTTC.

The rearrangement uses TRBV15 and TRBJ1-5; D remains ambiguous. This CDR3 has 12 amino acids. The germline V and J ends were trimmed by 5 bases and 6 bases, with 8 bases remaining between them. Germline CDR1 LNHNV, CDR2 YYDKDF (reference sequence). The CDR3 DNA reads as TGTGCCACCAGCGGAGCCTTTCAGCCCCAGCATTTT. Translated, it gives CATSGAFQPQHF.

This chain joins TRBV19 and TRBJ2-7; 9 bases agree with TRBD1. The CDR3 has 16 amino acids. V lost 3 bases to trimming and J lost 5 bases; unmatched junction nucleotides: 11. Germline CDR1 and CDR2: LNHDA and SQIVND (reference sequence). CDR3 bases: TGTGCCAGTAGTATGAGGACAGGGGCGGCGGTAGACGAGCAGTACTTC. It is translated as CASSMRTGAAVDEQYF. Full variable domain (rest looked up from reference TRBV19 and TRBJ2-7): DGGITQSPKYLFRKEGQNVTLSCEQNLNHDAMYWYRQDPGQGLRLIYYSQIVNDFQKGDIAEGYSVSREKKESFPLTVTSAQKNPTAFYLCASSMRTGAAVDEQYFGPGTRLTVT.

This clone was picked up one time. V gene TRBV2 combines with J gene TRBJ2-7, with TRBD1 identical over 10 bases. The CDR3 covers 16 residues. After removal of 6 bases from V and 1 base from J, the junction contained 9 bases not matched to a gene. Germline lookup yields CDR1 SNHLY and CDR2 FYNNEI. The CDR3 here is CASRGAGQGKSYEQYF. The CDR3 nucleotides are TGTGCCAGCAGGGGTGCGGGACAGGGGAAGTCCTACGAGCAGTACTTC.

The sample holds a few counts of this clone. The V call is TRBV10-3, the J call TRBJ1-1, with 8 bases lining up with TRBD1. Germline trimming cut 4 bases from V and 1 base from J; bases unmatched to any gene: 5. Germline V lookup: CDR1 ENHRY, CDR2 SYGVKD. There are 15 residues in the CDR3. The CDR3 region is CAISGSGQGNTEAFF. The CDR3 DNA follows: TGTGCCATCAGTGGATCAGGACAGGGGAACACTGAAGCTTTCTTT.

The table lists this clone with a count of one. The chain uses TRBV27 and TRBJ1-1; 7 bases match TRBD1. Germline trimming cut 5 bases from V and 3 bases from J; bases unmatched to any gene: 3. This CDR3 is built from 13 residues. Germline V lookup: CDR1 MNHEY, CDR2 SMNVEV (reference sequence). CDR3 sequence (DNA): TGTGCCAGCAGTAGACAGGGCTACACTGAAGCTTTCTTT. Its translation is CASSRQGYTEAFF.

This clone was found a few times. The V call is TRBV5-6, the J call TRBJ2-3; 9 bases line up with TRBD1. Trimming cost V 4 bases and J 0 bases; bases outside gene matches: 6. Looked up from germline, CDR1 is SGHDT and CDR2 is YYEEEE. This CDR3 contains 16 residues. The CDR3 sequence: CASSLWGQGSTDTQYF. CDR3 nucleotide sequence: TGTGCCAGCAGCCTCTGGGGACAGGGCAGCACAGATACGCAGTATTTT.

The chain recombines TRBV27 with TRBJ1-5; perhaps TRBD1 as D (5 bases). Trimming took off 6 bases at V and 9 bases at J, with 15 bases between the two ends. The CDR3 totals 13 residues. Germline V gives CDR1 MNHEY, CDR2 SMNVEV (reference sequence). The DNA for the CDR3 is TGTGCCAGCAGCTTGACAGCCAGTGGGCCCCAGCATTTT. It translates to CASSLTASGPQHF.

V and J are TRBV28 and TRBJ2-5; D might be TRBD1 (5 bases). Trimming stripped 6 bases from V and 1 base from J, with 18 bases between. This CDR3 is 16 amino acids long. CDR1 MDHEN and CDR2 SYDVKM come from the germline V gene. For the CDR3, the DNA is TGTGCCAGCAGGTCTCAGGATAGGGGCTCCCAAGAGACCCAGTACTTC. Its protein is CASRSQDRGSQETQYF.

The rearrangement uses TRBV7-3 and TRBJ2-1, with D perhaps matching TRBD2 (5 bases). Looked up from germline, CDR1 is SGHTA and CDR2 is FQGTGA. CDR3 length equals 14 residues. Trimming pared 1 base from V and 6 bases from J, leaving 10 bases between. This CDR3 is CASSLSLASNEQFF. The CDR3 DNA is TGTGCCAGCAGCTTAAGTCTAGCATCCAATGAGCAGTTCTTC.

The V call is TRBV5-4, the J call TRBJ1-1, with D possibly TRBD1 on 5 matching bases. The germline V gene has CDR1 SGHNT and CDR2 YYREEE (reference sequence). V was clipped by 4 bases and J by 1 base, with 17 bases between them. This CDR3 region has 16 residues. The CDR3 coding sequence is TGTGCCAGCAGCCCTCGGGGGGAGGGTGCGAACACTGAAGCTTTCTTT. Its protein product is CASSPRGEGANTEAFF.

The chain couples TRBV5-1 to TRBJ2-1; D possibly corresponds to TRBD2 (6 bases). The germline V gene encodes CDR1 SGHRS and CDR2 YFSETQ. V lost 7 bases, J lost 4 bases, and 15 bases lay in between. The CDR3 runs to 14 residues. In DNA form, the CDR3 reads TGCGCCAGCGGGAGTACTAGCACGTACAATGAGCAGTTCTTC. Protein product: CASGSTSTYNEQFF. The full variable domain, with the rest looked up from reference TRBV5-1 and TRBJ2-1, is KAGVTQTPRYLIKTRGQQVTLSCSPISGHRSVSWYQQTPGQGLQFLFEYFSETQRNKGNFPGRFSGRQFSNSRSEMNVSTLELGDSALYLCASGSTSTYNEQFFGPGTRLTVL.

In DNA form, the CDR3 reads TGTGCCAGCACCAAACAACAGGGTGAAAAACTGTTTTTT. As protein: CASTKQQGEKLFF. This chain joins TRBV28 and TRBJ1-4, with a tentative D call TRBD1 (6 bases). With 7 bases removed from V and 7 bases from J, the gap between germline ends came to 13 bases. CDR3 length: 13 residues. Germline V gene data show CDR1 as MDHEN and CDR2 as SYDVKM. The variable domain in full, with the rest retrieved from reference TRBV28 and TRBJ1-4, is DVKVTQSSRYLVKRTGEKVFLECVQDMDHENMFWYRQDPGLGLRLIYFSYDVKMKEKGDIPEGYSVSREKKERFSLILESASTNQTSMYLCASTKQQGEKLFFGSGTQLSVL.

The chain has TRBV5-1 and TRBJ2-7, with TRBD2 as a possible D gene (5 bases). The CDR3 consists of 13 residues. Germline CDR1 and CDR2: SGHRS and YFSETQ. The ends were cut back, 4 bases at V and 4 bases at J, with 12 bases in the middle. Here the CDR3 reads CASSGAEIYEQYF. CDR3 nucleotides: TGCGCCAGCAGCGGAGCGGAGATTTACGAGCAGTACTTC.

The rearrangement uses TRBV27 and TRBJ2-2, with 10 positions matching TRBD1. Germline V CDR1 and CDR2: MNHEY, SMNVEV (reference sequence). J gave up 0 bases and V 1 base, and 8 bases lay outside the gene matches. This CDR3 comprises 19 residues. CDR3 region: CASSLLGQGNIPNTGELFF. The CDR3 nucleotides are TGTGCCAGCAGTTTATTGGGACAGGGGAATATCCCGAACACCGGGGAGCTGTTTTTT.

The chain combines TRBV4-1 with TRBJ2-2; no firm D call. The CDR3 totals 13 residues. V shed 8 bases and J shed 1 base, with 8 bases lying between them. Germline values: CDR1 MGHRA, CDR2 YSYEKL. The CDR3 sequence is CASAPKNTGELFF. The DNA of the CDR3 is TGCGCCAGCGCGCCAAAGAACACCGGGGAGCTGTTTTTT.

V is TRBV27 and J is TRBJ2-5; no firm D call. Matching the DNA end better, TRBJ2-7 makes the J call doubtful. The CDR3 covers 13 residues. The germline V gene encodes CDR1 MNHEY and CDR2 SMNVEV (reference sequence). The CDR3 nucleotides are TGTGCCAGCAGTCTTGCGGATACCTACGAGCAGTACTTC. Translating it yields CASSLADTYEQYF.

The rearrangement uses TRBV10-3 and TRBJ2-7; D remains unclear. Germline V gene lookup returns CDR1 ENHRY and CDR2 SYGVKD. V lost 6 bases to trimming and J lost 3 bases, with 6 bases between them. The length of the CDR3 is 11 residues. The CDR3 DNA sequence: TGTGCCATCAGCACGGGCTACGAGCAGTACTTC. Translation: CAISTGYEQYF.

This rearrangement joins TRBV4-3 to TRBJ1-1; D is undetermined. The CDR3 has 13 amino acids. Germline values: CDR1 LGHNA, CDR2 YSLEER. V lost 4 bases and J lost 10, with 16 bases in between. The CDR3 DNA follows: TGCGCCAGCAGCCCCTGGGTTTCCGAGGGAGCTTTCTTT. It translates to CASSPWVSEGAFF.

The rearrangement joins TRBV27 to TRBJ1-3; TRBD1 is a possible D gene (6 bases). Germline lookup yields CDR1 MNHEY and CDR2 SMNVEV (reference sequence). This CDR3 spans 15 amino acids. Trimming cost V 6 bases and J 0 bases, with 12 bases left between them. The CDR3 nucleotides read TGTGCCAGCAGCTTCGACAGGAACTCTGGAAACACCATATATTTT. Protein: CASSFDRNSGNTIYF.

The CDR3 sequence is CASSQEGRSAYGYTF. CDR3 coding DNA: TGTGCCAGCAGCCAAGAGGGCAGATCGGCCTATGGCTACACCTTC. The rearrangement uses TRBV4-2 and TRBJ1-2; D is unclear. Per germline, CDR1 LGHNA and CDR2 YNFKEQ. There are 15 residues in the CDR3. Trimming removed 0 bases at V and 4 bases at J, with 12 bases between.

This clone is a singleton in its sample. V is TRBV7-8 and J is TRBJ1-5; unclear D gene. CDR3 size: 14 residues. The V and J ends lost 2 bases and 1 base respectively, with 6 bases between them. Germline V gene data show CDR1 as SGHVS and CDR2 as FQNEAQ. CDR3: CASSLSASNQPQHF. The CDR3 nucleotides read TGTGCCAGCAGCTTATCCGCGAGCAATCAGCCCCAGCATTTT. The variable domain in full, with the rest retrieved from reference TRBV7-8 and TRBJ1-5, is GAGVSQSPRYKVAKRGQDVALRCDPISGHVSLFWYQQALGQGPEFLTYFQNEAQLDKSGLPSDRFFAERPEGSVSTLKIQRTQQEDSAVYLCASSLSASNQPQHFGDGTRLSIL.

This chain joins TRBV20-1 and TRBJ2-7; D unresolved. Trimming stripped 5 bases from V and 4 bases from J, with 3 bases between. The CDR3 spans 9 residues. CDR1 and CDR2 from the germline V gene are DFQATT and SNEGSKA (reference sequence). Here the CDR3 reads CSALYEQYF. The CDR3 bases are TGCAGTGCTCTGTACGAGCAGTACTTC.

This rearrangement joins TRBV28 to TRBJ1-3; D may be TRBD1 (6 bases). The CDR3 extends over 14 amino acids. Trimming shortened V by 3 bases and J by 0 bases, and 6 bases separated the two germline ends. CDR1 is MDHEN and CDR2 is SYDVKM in the germline V gene. In DNA, the CDR3 is TGTGCCAGCAGTTTCAGGGGCTCTGGAAACACCATATATTTT. Amino acid sequence: CASSFRGSGNTIYF.

The CDR3 nucleotides read TGTGCCAGCAGCTTAGGGTATCGGACTTCGGGGGAGACCCAGTACTTC. Amino acids: CASSLGYRTSGETQYF. V gene TRBV7-8 combines with J gene TRBJ2-5; D might be TRBD2 (5 bases). The V gene lost 1 base and the J gene lost 5 bases, with 17 bases spanning the gap. This CDR3 has 16 residues. Germline V gene lookup returns CDR1 SGHVS and CDR2 FQNEAQ. Full variable domain (outside the CDR3, taken from reference TRBV7-8 and TRBJ2-5): GAGVSQSPRYKVAKRGQDVALRCDPISGHVSLFWYQQALGQGPEFLTYFQNEAQLDKSGLPSDRFFAERPEGSVSTLKIQRTQQEDSAVYLCASSLGYRTSGETQYFGPGTRLLVL.

This clone has only one observation. The chain has TRBV9 and TRBJ1-3; D remains ambiguous. Germline values: CDR1 SGDLS, CDR2 YYNGEE. The V and J ends lost 3 bases and 4 bases respectively, with 8 bases between them. This CDR3 comprises 13 residues. CDR3 bases: TGTGCCAGCAGCGGGGGAGGCGGAAACACCATATATTTT. Translated, it gives CASSGGGGNTIYF. The entire variable domain, with the rest obtained from reference TRBV9 and TRBJ1-3, is as follows: DSGVTQTPKHLITATGQRVTLRCSPRSGDLSVYWYQQSLDQGLQFLIQYYNGEERAKGNILERFSAQQFPDLHSELNLSSLELGDSALYFCASSGGGGNTIYFGEGSWLTVV.

V usage is TRBV5-4 and J usage is TRBJ2-5; TRBD1 agrees at 12 bases. The better agreement between TRBJ2-7 and the DNA end casts doubt on the J call. The CDR3 loop spans 13 amino acids. Per the germline V gene, CDR1 is SGHNT and CDR2 is YYREEE (reference sequence). Here the CDR3 reads CASRDRGRYEQYF. Here the CDR3 DNA reads TGTGCCAGCCGGGACAGGGGGCGGTACGAGCAGTACTTC.

In the case of this clone: In the same sample, other DNA sequences code for this CDR3. The V and J genes are TRBV6-6 and TRBJ1-1; 10 bases map to TRBD1. The CDR3 loop spans 14 amino acids. Losses at the gene ends were 10 bases for V and 0 bases for J; bases not matched to a gene: 5. Germline lookup yields CDR1 MNHNY and CDR2 SVGAGI (reference sequence). Here the CDR3 DNA reads TGTGCCACCCGGACAGGGGGGTTGAACACTGAAGCTTTCTTT. Protein: CATRTGGLNTEAFF.

V is TRBV10-3 and J is TRBJ2-7; 9 nucleotides agree with TRBD2. This CDR3 has 14 residues. The junction had 10 bases not matched to a gene; V was cut back by 7 bases and J by 6 bases. CDR1 and CDR2 from the germline V gene are ENHRY and SYGVKD. CDR3 amino acids: CAIMRQREAGEQYF. CDR3 coding DNA: TGTGCCATCATGCGTCAGCGGGAGGCGGGCGAGCAGTACTTC.

J is TRBJ2-3 and V is TRBV7-9; 9 nucleotides match TRBD1. The CDR3 is 14 residues long. Germline values: CDR1 SEHNR, CDR2 FQNEAQ (reference sequence). J was trimmed by 6 bases and V by 6 bases; bases with no gene match: 7. The CDR3 spells CASSITGGGDTQYF. CDR3 nucleotides: TGTGCCAGCAGTATCACAGGGGGCGGGGATACGCAGTATTTT.

The chain joins TRBV27 to TRBJ1-5; D is uncertain. V was cut by 3 bases and J by 2 bases, with 8 bases left in between. Looked up from germline, CDR1 is MNHEY and CDR2 is SMNVEV (reference sequence). The CDR3 contains 14 residues. DNA for the CDR3: TGTGCCAGCAGTTTTGTCGGAGGCAATCAGCCCCAGCATTTT. Translating gives CASSFVGGNQPQHF.